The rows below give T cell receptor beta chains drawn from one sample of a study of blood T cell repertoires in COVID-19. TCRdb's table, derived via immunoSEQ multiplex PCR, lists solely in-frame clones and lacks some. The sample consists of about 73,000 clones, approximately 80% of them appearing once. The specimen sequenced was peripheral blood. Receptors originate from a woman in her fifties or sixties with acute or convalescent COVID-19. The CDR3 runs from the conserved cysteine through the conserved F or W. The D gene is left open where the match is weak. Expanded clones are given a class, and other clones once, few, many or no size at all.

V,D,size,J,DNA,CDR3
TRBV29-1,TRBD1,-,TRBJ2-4,TGCAGCGTTGAGAAAGGACAGGGGGCCAAAAACATTCAGTACTTC,CSVEKGQGAKNIQYF
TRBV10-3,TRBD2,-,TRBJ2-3,TGTGCCATCAGTGAGGGAGCGGGGAGCACAGATACGCAGTATTTT,CAISEGAGSTDTQYF
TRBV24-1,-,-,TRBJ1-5,TGTGCCACCTCCGACAGACAGCCCCAGCATTTT,CATSDRQPQHF
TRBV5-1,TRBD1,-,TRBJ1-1,TGCGCCAGCAGCTTGGCCGGGACAGAGGAAGCTTTCTTT,CASSLAGTEEAFF
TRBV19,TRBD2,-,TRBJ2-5,TGTGCCAGTAGCCGACTAGCGGGGGCCTCGTACCAAGAGACCCAGTACTTC,CASSRLAGASYQETQYF
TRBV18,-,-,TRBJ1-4,TGTGCCAGCTCACGGGGCTCCCTTAATGAAAAACTGTTTTTT,CASSRGSLNEKLFF
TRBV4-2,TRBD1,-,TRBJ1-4,TGTGCCAGCAGCCAGCGTCAGGGGGCGGATGAAAAACTGTTTTTT,CASSQRQGADEKLFF
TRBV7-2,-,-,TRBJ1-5,TGTGCCAGCAGCTCCTACAGGGATCAGCCCCAGCATTTT,CASSSYRDQPQHF
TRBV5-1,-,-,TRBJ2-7,TGCGCCAGCAGCTCCGACCTTGGTATGGGGCTCGGCTACGAGCAGTACTTC,CASSSDLGMGLGYEQYF
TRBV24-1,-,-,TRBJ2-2,TGTGCCACCAGTGATTTTTGGGGTCGGGAGACCGGGGAGCTGTTTTTT,CATSDFWGRETGELFF
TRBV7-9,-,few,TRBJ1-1,TGTGCCAGCAGCTTAGGGACAGCCACTGAAGCTTTCTTT,CASSLGTATEAFF
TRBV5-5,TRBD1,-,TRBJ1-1,TGTGCCAGCAGTTCAACAGGGGGCACTGAAGCTTTCTTT,CASSSTGGTEAFF
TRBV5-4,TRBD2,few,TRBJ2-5,TGTGCCAGCAGCCCCTCACCTAGCGGGGGGGCGGGGGAGACCCAGTACTTC,CASSPSPSGGAGETQYF
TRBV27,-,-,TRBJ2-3,TGTGCCAGCAGTTTATCCGCAGATACGCAGTATTTT,CASSLSADTQYF
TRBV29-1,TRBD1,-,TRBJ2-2,TGCAGCGCTGCACAGGGGACGGGCACCGGGGAGCTGTTTTTT,CSAAQGTGTGELFF
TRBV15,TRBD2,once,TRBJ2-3,TGTGCCACCAGCAGATCTAGCGGGGTGCAGTATTTT,CATSRSSGVQYF
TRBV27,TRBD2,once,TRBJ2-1,TGTGCCAGCAGTTTATCCGCTAGCGGGGTAGATGAGCAGTTCTTC,CASSLSASGVDEQFF
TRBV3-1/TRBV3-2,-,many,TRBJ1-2,TGTGCCAGCAGCCAAGGAGGGGGGGGGAACTATGGCTACACCTTC,CASSQGGGGNYGYTF
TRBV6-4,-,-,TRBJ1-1,TGTGCCAGCAGTGACTCGACACAGGTCCCGAGCGCTGAAGCTTTCTTT,CASSDSTQVPSAEAFF
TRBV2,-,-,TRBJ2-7,TGTGCCAGCAGTGAAGGGTTCGAAGACAGTCCTTACGAGCAGTACTTC,CASSEGFEDSPYEQYF
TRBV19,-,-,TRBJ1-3,TGTGCCAGTCGACGCAAGGGAGGGACAACCGGCTCTGGAAACACCATATATTTT,CASRRKGGTTGSGNTIYF
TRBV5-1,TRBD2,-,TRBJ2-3,TGCGCCAGCAGCTTGCCTTCCTCAGGACTAGCCCAGACAGATACGCAGTATTTT,CASSLPSSGLAQTDTQYF
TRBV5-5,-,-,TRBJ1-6,TGTGCCAGCAGCTTGCAAGGGAGCTCCTATAATTCACCCCTCCACTTT,CASSLQGSSYNSPLHF
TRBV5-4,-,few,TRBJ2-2,TGTGCCAGCAGTGAGAGGATCGGGGAGCTGTTTTTT,CASSERIGELFF
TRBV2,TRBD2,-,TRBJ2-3,TGTGCCAGCAAGGAGGCGGGAGATCTGTATACGCAGTATTTT,CASKEAGDLYTQYF
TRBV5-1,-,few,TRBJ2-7,TGCGCCAGCAGTGACCCGGCGGGCTCCTACGAGCAGTACTTC,CASSDPAGSYEQYF
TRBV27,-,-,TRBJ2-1,TGTGCCAGCAGTGCCGAAACAGGTACCTACAATGAGCAGTTCTTC,CASSAETGTYNEQFF
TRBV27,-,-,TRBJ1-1,TGTGCCAGCAGCCCGACGGGGAACACTGAAGCTTTCTTT,CASSPTGNTEAFF
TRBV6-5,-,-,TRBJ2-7,TGTGCCAGTTCTGACAACGAGCAGTACTTC,CASSDNEQYF
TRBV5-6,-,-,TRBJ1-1,TGTGCCAGCAGCTTGCGCCGGCGGTATAATTTTCTGAACACTGAAGCTTTCTTT,CASSLRRRYNFLNTEAFF
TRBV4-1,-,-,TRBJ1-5,TGCGCCAGCAGCCAAGATAGGGGTAAGGGTGCCCAGCATTTT,CASSQDRGKGAQHF
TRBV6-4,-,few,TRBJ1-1,TGTGCCAGCAGTAAGGACAGAACGAACACTGAAGCTTTCTTT,CASSKDRTNTEAFF
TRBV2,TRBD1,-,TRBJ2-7,TGTGCCAGCAGTGGACAGGGAGTTCGGTACGAGCAGTACTTC,CASSGQGVRYEQYF
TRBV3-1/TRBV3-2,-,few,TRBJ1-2,TGTGCCAGCAGCGAACCGGGGGACGGCTACACCTTC,CASSEPGDGYTF
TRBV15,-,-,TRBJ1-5,TGTGCCACCAGCAGAGCGAGTGACAATCAGCCCCAGCATTTT,CATSRASDNQPQHF
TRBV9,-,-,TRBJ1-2,TGTGCCAGCAGCGTAGGCAGTTCTAACTATGGCTACACCTTC,CASSVGSSNYGYTF
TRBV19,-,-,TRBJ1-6,TGTGCCAGTAGTATACAGGGGCAAGAAAATTCACCCCTCCACTTT,CASSIQGQENSPLHF
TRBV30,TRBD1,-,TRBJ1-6,TGTGCCTGGAGCCGGACAGGGGGCTCTGGTTCACCCCTCCACTTT,CAWSRTGGSGSPLHF
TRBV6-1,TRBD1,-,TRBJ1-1,TGTGCCAGCAGTTTGGGACAGGGAGGGACTGAAGCTTTCTTT,CASSLGQGGTEAFF
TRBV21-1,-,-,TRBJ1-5,TGTGCCAGCAGCAAAGATTTCGGTCATAACCAGCCCCAGCATTTT,CASSKDFGHNQPQHF
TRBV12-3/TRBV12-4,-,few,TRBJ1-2,TGTGCCAGCAGCCGTACCGAGAACTATGGCTACACCTTC,CASSRTENYGYTF